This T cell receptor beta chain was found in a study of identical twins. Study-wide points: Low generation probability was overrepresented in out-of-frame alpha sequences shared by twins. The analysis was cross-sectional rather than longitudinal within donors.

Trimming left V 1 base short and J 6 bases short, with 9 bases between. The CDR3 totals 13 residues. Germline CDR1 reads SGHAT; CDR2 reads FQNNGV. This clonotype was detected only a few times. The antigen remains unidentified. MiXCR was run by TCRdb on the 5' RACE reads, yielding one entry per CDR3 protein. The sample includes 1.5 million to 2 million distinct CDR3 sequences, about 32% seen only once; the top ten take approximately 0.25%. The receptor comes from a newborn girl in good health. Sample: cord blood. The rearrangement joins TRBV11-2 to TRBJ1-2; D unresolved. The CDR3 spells CASSLAVRDGYTF. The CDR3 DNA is TGTGCCAGCAGCTTAGCCGTTCGAGATGGCTACACCTTC.